This TCR beta chain was profiled in a study of blood T cell repertoires in COVID-19. The CDR3 has 15 amino acids. Germline V CDR1 and CDR2: LNHDA, SQIVND (reference sequence). V lost 6 bases and J 8 bases, leaving 19 bases between the germline ends. Original analysis: Estimation of nucleated cell counts was performed using reference gene primer amplification. Produced via immunoSEQ multiplex PCR; TCRdb's table is partial and in-frame only. V and J calls and clone size are copied from that table; D and trimming were computed from the DNA. Seen here are about 440,000 clones, roughly 91% observed once, and the top ten hold less than 0.75%. In Cohort 3, a recovered donor had either two negative PCRs, clearance, or symptom resolution.

Sequenced: PBMCs or T cells enriched from blood (not recorded which). The clonotype originates from a young man who had recovered from COVID-19. This rearrangement joins TRBV19 to TRBJ1-4, with D possibly TRBD1 on 6 matching bases. The chain's CDR3 is CASSPGGGPGEKLFF. For the CDR3, the DNA is TGTGCCAGTAGCCCTGGGGGGGGGCCGGGAGAAAAACTGTTTTTT.